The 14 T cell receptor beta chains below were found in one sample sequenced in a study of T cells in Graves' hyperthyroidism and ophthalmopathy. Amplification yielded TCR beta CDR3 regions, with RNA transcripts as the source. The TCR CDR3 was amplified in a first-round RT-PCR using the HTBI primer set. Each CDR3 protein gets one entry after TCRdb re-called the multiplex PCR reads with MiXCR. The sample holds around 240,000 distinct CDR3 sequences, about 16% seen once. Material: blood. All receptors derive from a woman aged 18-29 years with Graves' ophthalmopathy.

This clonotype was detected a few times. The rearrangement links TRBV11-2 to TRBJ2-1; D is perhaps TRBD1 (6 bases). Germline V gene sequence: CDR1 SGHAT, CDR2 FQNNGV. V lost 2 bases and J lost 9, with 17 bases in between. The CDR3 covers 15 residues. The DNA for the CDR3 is TGTGCCAGCAGCTTACGACCGACAGGTGGTGGTGAGCAGTTCTTC. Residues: CASSLRPTGGGEQFF.

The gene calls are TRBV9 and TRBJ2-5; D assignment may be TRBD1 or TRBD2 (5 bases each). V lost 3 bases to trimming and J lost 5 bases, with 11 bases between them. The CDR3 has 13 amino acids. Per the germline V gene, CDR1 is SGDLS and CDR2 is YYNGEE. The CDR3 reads CASSAGTIETQYF. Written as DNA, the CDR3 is TGTGCCAGCAGCGCCGGGACCATCGAGACCCAGTACTTC.

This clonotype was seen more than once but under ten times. As DNA, the CDR3 is TGTGCCATCAGTGAGACAGACACCGGGGAGCTGTTTTTT. It encodes CAISETDTGELFF. The gene calls are TRBV10-3 and TRBJ2-2; D not certain. The CDR3 has 13 amino acids. The V and J ends lost 2 bases and 3 bases respectively, with 4 bases between them. Germline V CDR1 and CDR2: ENHRY, SYGVKD.

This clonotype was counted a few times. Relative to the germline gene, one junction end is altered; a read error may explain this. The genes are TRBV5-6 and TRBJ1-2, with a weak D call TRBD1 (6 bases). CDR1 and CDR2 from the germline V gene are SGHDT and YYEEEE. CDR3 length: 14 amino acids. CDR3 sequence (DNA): TGTGCCAACAGCTTGGAGGACAGCCCCTATGGCTACACCTTC. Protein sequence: CANSLEDSPYGYTF.

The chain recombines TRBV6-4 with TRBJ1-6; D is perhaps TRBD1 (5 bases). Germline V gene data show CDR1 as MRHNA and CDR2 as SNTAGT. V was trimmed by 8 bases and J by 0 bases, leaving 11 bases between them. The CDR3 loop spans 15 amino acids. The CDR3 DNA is TGTGCCAGCGTCGGGGCAGACTCCTATAATTCACCCCTCCACTTT. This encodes CASVGADSYNSPLHF.

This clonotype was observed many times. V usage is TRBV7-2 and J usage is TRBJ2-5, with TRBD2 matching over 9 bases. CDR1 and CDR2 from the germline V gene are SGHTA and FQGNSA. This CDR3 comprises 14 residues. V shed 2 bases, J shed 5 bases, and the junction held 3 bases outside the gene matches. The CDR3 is CASSLRGGGETQYF. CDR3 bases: TGTGCCAGCAGCTTACGCGGGGGGGGGGAGACCCAGTACTTC.

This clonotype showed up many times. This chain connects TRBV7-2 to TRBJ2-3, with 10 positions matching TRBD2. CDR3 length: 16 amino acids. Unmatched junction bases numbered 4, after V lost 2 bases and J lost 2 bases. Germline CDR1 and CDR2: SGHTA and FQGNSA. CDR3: CASSLLAGEVTDTQYF. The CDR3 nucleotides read TGTGCCAGCAGCTTACTAGCGGGAGAGGTCACAGATACGCAGTATTTT.

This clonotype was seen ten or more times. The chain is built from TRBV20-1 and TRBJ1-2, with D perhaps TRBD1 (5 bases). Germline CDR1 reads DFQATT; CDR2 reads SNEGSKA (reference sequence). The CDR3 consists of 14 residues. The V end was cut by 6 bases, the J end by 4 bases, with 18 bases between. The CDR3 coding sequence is TGCAGTGCACCCGGGGGGGTATCGGGCTATGGCTACACCTTC. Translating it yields CSAPGGVSGYGYTF.

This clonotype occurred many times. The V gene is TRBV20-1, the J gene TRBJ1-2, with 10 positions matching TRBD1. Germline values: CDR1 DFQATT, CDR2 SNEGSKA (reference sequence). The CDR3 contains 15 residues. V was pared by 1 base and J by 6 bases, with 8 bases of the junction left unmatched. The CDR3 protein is CSARGPGQGLDGYTF. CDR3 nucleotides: TGCAGTGCTAGAGGCCCGGGACAGGGGTTGGATGGCTACACCTTC.

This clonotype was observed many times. CDR3 sequence: CSVDGRGGGYNEQFF. The CDR3 nucleotides are TGCAGCGTTGATGGGCGTGGAGGGGGTTACAATGAGCAGTTCTTC. This chain connects TRBV29-1 to TRBJ2-1; D may correspond to TRBD1 or TRBD2 (6 bases each). The germline V gene has CDR1 SQVTM and CDR2 ANQGSEA. This CDR3 is 15 amino acids long. V was pared by 3 bases and J by 4 bases, with 16 bases between.

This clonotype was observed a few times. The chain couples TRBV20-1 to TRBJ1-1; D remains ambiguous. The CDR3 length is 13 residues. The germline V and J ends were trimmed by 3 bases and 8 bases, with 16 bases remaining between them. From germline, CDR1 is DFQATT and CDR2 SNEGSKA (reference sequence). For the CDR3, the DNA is TGCAGTGCTAGTTCTCGGACGTTAGGGGAAGCTTTCTTT. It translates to CSASSRTLGEAFF.

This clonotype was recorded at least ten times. CDR3 nucleotides: TGTGCCAGCAGTGAAGTAGGTGGATCTCAGCCCCAGCATTTT. Translation: CASSEVGGSQPQHF. This chain uses TRBV6-1 with TRBJ1-5; D is unresolved. The CDR3 consists of 14 residues. V was trimmed by 1 base and J by 6 bases, leaving 10 bases between them. CDR1 and CDR2 (germline): MNHNS, SASEGT.

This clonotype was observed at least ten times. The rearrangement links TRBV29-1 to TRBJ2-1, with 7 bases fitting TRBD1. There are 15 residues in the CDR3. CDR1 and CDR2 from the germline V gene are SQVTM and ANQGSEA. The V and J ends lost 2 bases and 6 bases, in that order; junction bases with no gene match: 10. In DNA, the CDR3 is TGCAGCGTTGAAAGGGCAGGGGGTGTGAGCAATGAGCAGTTCTTC. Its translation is CSVERAGGVSNEQFF.

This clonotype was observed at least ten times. CDR3 DNA sequence: TGTGCCAGCAGCCACGAGGGCCCTGACAATGAGCAGTTCTTC. It translates to CASSHEGPDNEQFF. This chain joins TRBV28 and TRBJ2-1; D may be TRBD2 (5 bases). From germline, CDR1 is MDHEN and CDR2 SYDVKM. This CDR3 has 14 residues. V was shortened by 6 bases and J by 5 bases, with 14 bases between the two germline ends. The whole variable domain, filled in from reference TRBV28 and TRBJ2-1, reads DVKVTQSSRYLVKRTGEKVFLECVQDMDHENMFWYRQDPGLGLRLIYFSYDVKMKEKGDIPEGYSVSREKKERFSLILESASTNQTSMYLCASSHEGPDNEQFFGPGTRLTVL.